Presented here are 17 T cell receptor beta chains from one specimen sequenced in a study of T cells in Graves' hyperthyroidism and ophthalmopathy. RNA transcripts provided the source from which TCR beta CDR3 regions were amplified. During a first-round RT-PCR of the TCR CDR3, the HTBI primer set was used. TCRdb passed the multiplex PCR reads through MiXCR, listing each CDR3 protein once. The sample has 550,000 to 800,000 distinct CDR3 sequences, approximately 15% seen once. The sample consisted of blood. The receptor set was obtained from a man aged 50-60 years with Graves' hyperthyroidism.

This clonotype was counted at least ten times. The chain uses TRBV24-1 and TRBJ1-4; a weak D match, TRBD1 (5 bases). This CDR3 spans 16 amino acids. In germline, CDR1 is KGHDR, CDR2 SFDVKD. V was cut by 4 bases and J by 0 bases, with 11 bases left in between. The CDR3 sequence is CATSEGRASTNEKLFF. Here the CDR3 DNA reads TGTGCCACCAGTGAAGGCAGGGCGTCAACTAATGAAAAACTGTTTTTT.

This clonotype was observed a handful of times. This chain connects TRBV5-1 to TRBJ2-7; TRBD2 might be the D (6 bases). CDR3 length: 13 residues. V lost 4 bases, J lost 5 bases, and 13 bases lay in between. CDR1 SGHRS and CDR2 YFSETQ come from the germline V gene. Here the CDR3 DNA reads TGCGCCAGCAGCCCTGGCGGGGTTCACGAGCAGTACTTC. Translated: CASSPGGVHEQYF.

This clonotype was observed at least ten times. CDR3 nucleotides: TGCAGCGTCGGCGTCGGGGGCTGGGAGACCCAGTACTTC. Its protein product is CSVGVGGWETQYF. The V call is TRBV29-1, the J call TRBJ2-5, with D perhaps being TRBD1 or TRBD2 (6 bases each). There are 13 residues in the CDR3. Germline V gene sequence: CDR1 SQVTM, CDR2 ANQGSEA. Trimming pared 6 bases from V and 5 bases from J, leaving 16 bases between.

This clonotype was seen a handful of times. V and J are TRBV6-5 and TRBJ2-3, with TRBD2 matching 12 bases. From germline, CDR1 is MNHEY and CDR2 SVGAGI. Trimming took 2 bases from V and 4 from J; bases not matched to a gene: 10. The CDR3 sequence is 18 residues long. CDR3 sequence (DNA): TGTGCCAGCAGTTACCCCCAAAGGACTAGCGGGAATGCAGATACGCAGTATTTT. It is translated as CASSYPQRTSGNADTQYF.

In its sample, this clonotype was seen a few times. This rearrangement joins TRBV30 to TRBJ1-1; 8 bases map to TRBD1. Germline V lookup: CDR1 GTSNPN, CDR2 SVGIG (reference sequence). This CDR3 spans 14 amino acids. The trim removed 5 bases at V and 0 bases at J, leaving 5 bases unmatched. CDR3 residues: CAWGTGVMNTEAFF. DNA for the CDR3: TGTGCCTGGGGGACAGGTGTCATGAACACTGAAGCTTTCTTT.

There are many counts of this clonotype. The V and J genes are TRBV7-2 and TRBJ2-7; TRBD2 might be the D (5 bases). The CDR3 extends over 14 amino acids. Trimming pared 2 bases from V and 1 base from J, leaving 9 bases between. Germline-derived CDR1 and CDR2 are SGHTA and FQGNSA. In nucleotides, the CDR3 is TGTGCCAGCAGCTTATATGGCGGGTCCTACGAGCAGTACTTC. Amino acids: CASSLYGGSYEQYF.

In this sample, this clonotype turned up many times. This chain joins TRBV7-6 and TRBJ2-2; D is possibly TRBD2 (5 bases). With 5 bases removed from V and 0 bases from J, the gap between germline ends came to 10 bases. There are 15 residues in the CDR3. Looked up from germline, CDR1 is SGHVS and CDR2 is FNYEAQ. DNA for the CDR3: TGTGCCAGCAGCGCGGGCCGTGCGAACACCGGGGAGCTGTTTTTT. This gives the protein CASSAGRANTGELFF.

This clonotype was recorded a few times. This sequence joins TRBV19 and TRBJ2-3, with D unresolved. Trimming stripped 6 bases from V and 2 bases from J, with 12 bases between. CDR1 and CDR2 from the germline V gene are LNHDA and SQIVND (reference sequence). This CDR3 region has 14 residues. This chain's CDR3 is CASRQYLSTDTQYF. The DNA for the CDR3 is TGTGCCAGTAGACAGTATCTTTCCACAGATACGCAGTATTTT.

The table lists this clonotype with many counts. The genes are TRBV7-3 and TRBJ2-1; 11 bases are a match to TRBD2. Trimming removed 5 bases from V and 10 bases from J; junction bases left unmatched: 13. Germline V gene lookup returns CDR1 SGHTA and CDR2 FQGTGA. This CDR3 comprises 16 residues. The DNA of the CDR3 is TGTGCCAGCAGCCACCGTAGCGGGAGGGCCTCAGGGGAGCAGTTCTTC. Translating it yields CASSHRSGRASGEQFF.

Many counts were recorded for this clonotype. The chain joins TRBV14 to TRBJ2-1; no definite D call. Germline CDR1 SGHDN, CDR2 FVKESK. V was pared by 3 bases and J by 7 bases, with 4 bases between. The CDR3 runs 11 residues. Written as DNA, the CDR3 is TGTGCCAGCAGCCATAGAAATGAGCAGTTCTTC. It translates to CASSHRNEQFF.

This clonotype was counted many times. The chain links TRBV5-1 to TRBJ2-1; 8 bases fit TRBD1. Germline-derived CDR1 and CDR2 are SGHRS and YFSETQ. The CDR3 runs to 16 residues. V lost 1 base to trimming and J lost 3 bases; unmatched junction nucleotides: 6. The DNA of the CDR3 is TGCGCCAGCAGCTTGTGGTTGGGACAGGACTACAATGAGCAGTTCTTC. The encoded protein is CASSLWLGQDYNEQFF.

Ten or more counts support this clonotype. The CDR3 nucleotides are TGTGCCTGGAGTGTAGGACTGGGGGGAGAGACCCAGTACTTC. Its protein is CAWSVGLGGETQYF. The V and J genes are TRBV30 and TRBJ2-5, with D possibly TRBD2 on 6 matching bases. The CDR3 has 14 amino acids. Germline loops: CDR1 GTSNPN, CDR2 SVGIG (reference sequence). The V gene lost 0 bases and the J gene lost 4 bases, with 12 bases spanning the gap.

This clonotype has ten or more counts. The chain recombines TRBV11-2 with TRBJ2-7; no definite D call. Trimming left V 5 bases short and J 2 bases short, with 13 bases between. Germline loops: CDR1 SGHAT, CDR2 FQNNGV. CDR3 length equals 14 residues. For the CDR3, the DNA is TGTGCCAGCAGCAACGGCCCTACCCCCTACGAGCAGTACTTC. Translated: CASSNGPTPYEQYF.

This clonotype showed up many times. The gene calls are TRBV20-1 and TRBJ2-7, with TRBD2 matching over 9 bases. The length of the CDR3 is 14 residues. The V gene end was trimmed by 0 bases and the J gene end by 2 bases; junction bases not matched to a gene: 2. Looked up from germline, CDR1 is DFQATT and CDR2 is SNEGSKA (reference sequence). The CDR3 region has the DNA TGCAGTGCTAGAGACCTAGCGGGGCCCTACGAGCAGTACTTC. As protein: CSARDLAGPYEQYF.

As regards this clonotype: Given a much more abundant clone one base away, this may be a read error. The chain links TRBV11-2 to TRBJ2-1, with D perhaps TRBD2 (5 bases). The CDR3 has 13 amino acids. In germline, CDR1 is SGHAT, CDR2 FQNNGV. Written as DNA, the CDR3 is TGTGCCAGCAGCTTTGAGGGCCACAATGAGCAGCTCTTC. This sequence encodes CASSFEGHNEQLF.

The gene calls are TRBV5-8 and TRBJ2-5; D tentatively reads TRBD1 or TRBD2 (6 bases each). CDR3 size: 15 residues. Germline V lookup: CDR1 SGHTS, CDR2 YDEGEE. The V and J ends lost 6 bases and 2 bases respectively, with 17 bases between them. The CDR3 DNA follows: TGTGCCAGCACTCTCCGGGGGCCGTCACAAGAGACCCAGTACTTC. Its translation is CASTLRGPSQETQYF.

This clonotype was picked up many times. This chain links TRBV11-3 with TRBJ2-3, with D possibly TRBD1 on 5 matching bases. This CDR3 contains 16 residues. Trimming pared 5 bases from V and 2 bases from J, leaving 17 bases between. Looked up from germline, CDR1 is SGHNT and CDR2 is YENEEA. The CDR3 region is CASSRKGQGNTDTQYF. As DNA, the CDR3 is TGTGCCAGCAGCCGAAAGGGGCAGGGAAACACAGATACGCAGTATTTT.